This entry lists 31 T cell receptor beta chains sequenced from one sample in a study of blood T cell repertoires in COVID-19. The data were produced by immunoSEQ multiplex PCR, yet TCRdb's version contains in-frame clones alone and is incomplete. The data show under 300,000 clones, with about 88% seen just once and 0.99% held by the top ten. Sequencing was carried out using peripheral blood. Receptor source: a woman aged 35 to 49 who had recovered from COVID-19.

V is TRBV11-2 and J is TRBJ1-3, with a tentative D call TRBD1 (5 bases). CDR3 size: 15 residues. Germline values: CDR1 SGHAT, CDR2 FQNNGV. V lost 5 bases and J lost 4, with 15 bases in between. The CDR3 spells CASSPDQGRGNTIYF. The CDR3 DNA follows: TGTGCCAGCAGCCCAGACCAGGGAAGGGGAAACACCATATATTTT.

Regarding this clone: Distinct nucleotide sequences in the sample also encode this CDR3. The chain has TRBV30 and TRBJ1-1; D is undetermined. CDR1 is GTSNPN and CDR2 is SVGIG in the germline V gene (reference sequence). Trimming took off 2 bases at V and 1 base at J, with 8 bases between the two ends. The CDR3 runs to 13 residues. The CDR3: CAWSPSGNTEAFF. The CDR3 DNA follows: TGTGCCTGGAGTCCCAGTGGGAACACTGAAGCTTTCTTT.

This sequence joins TRBV6-2 or TRBV6-3 and TRBJ2-1; TRBD2 agrees at 10 bases. The CDR3 has 19 residues. V shed 7 bases and J 3 bases; nucleotides not matched to a gene: 18. CDR1 and CDR2 from the germline V gene are MNHEY and SVGEGT. This CDR3 reads CASTPDSVLAGDLYNEQFF. The DNA for the CDR3 is TGTGCCAGCACCCCCGACAGCGTGCTAGCGGGAGACCTCTACAATGAGCAGTTCTTC.

The genes are TRBV7-2 and TRBJ1-2; perhaps TRBD1 as D (6 bases). Trimming shortened V by 1 base and J by 1 base, and 7 bases separated the two germline ends. The CDR3 is 14 residues long. From germline, CDR1 is SGHTA and CDR2 FQGNSA. In nucleotides, the CDR3 is TGTGCCAGCAGCTTAGGGGACATTAACTATGGCTACACCTTC. Encoded protein: CASSLGDINYGYTF.

CDR3 loop: CASSPSPDRYTF. Written as DNA, the CDR3 is TGTGCCAGCAGCCCCAGTCCCGATCGCTACACCTTC. The J gene is TRBJ1-2, the V gene TRBV5-5, with D unclear. Germline lookup yields CDR1 SGHKS and CDR2 YYEKEE (reference sequence). The CDR3 covers 12 residues. V dropped 4 bases and J dropped 9 bases, with 13 bases sitting between them.

This chain links TRBV27 with TRBJ1-5; 11 nucleotides align to TRBD1. CDR1 MNHEY and CDR2 SMNVEV come from the germline V gene (reference sequence). CDR3 length equals 16 residues. With 4 bases clipped from V and 5 bases from J, the junction kept 7 bases outside the gene matches. This chain's CDR3 is CASSSPGQGEHQPQHF. In nucleotides, the CDR3 is TGTGCCAGCAGTTCCCCGGGACAGGGGGAACATCAGCCCCAGCATTTT.

The J gene is TRBJ2-2, the V gene TRBV30, with D possibly TRBD1 on 6 matching bases. V was pared by 3 bases and J by 5 bases, with 13 bases between. The length of the CDR3 is 14 residues. Germline CDR1 and CDR2: GTSNPN and SVGIG (reference sequence). The CDR3 DNA sequence: TGTGCCTGGAGGGTACAGGGAAGAACCGGGGAGCTGTTTTTT. Encoded protein: CAWRVQGRTGELFF.

This clone occurred a few times. This chain connects TRBV7-3 to TRBJ2-3; the D gene is possibly TRBD1 (7 bases). Trimming took 6 bases from V and 5 from J, leaving 15 bases between them. CDR1 and CDR2 (germline): SGHTA, FQGTGA. The CDR3 runs to 14 residues. In DNA form, the CDR3 reads TGTGCCAGCAGAAGGGACCAGGGGGGAGATACGCAGTATTTT. Its translation: CASRRDQGGDTQYF.

This rearrangement joins TRBV5-4 to TRBJ1-4; perhaps TRBD1 as D (5 bases). V lost 4 bases and J lost 4, with 14 bases in between. From germline, CDR1 is SGHNT and CDR2 YYREEE (reference sequence). This CDR3 spans 15 amino acids. CDR3 amino acids: CASSRGGSGNEKLFF. CDR3 bases: TGTGCCAGCAGCCGTGGGGGGTCGGGTAATGAAAAACTGTTTTTT. The full variable domain, completed using reference TRBV5-4 and TRBJ1-4, is ETGVTQSPTHLIKTRGQQVTLRCSSQSGHNTVSWYQQALGQGPQFIFQYYREEENGRGNFPPRFSGLQFPNYSSELNVNALELDDSALYLCASSRGGSGNEKLFFGSGTQLSVL.

The chain uses TRBV5-4 and TRBJ2-7; TRBD2 aligns across 7 bases. J gave up 1 base and V 2 bases, and 6 bases lay outside the gene matches. The length of the CDR3 is 15 residues. Germline V gene data show CDR1 as SGHNT and CDR2 as YYREEE (reference sequence). CDR3 residues: CASSFVASGSYEQYF. DNA of the CDR3: TGTGCCAGCAGCTTCGTGGCTAGCGGTTCCTACGAGCAGTACTTC. The variable domain in full, with the rest retrieved from reference TRBV5-4 and TRBJ2-7, is ETGVTQSPTHLIKTRGQQVTLRCSSQSGHNTVSWYQQALGQGPQFIFQYYREEENGRGNFPPRFSGLQFPNYSSELNVNALELDDSALYLCASSFVASGSYEQYFGPGTRLTVT.

The chain employs TRBV14 and TRBJ2-1; 10 nucleotides agree with TRBD2. Trimming cost V 6 bases and J 9 bases; bases outside gene matches: 11. The CDR3 contains 15 residues. Germline CDR1 reads SGHDN; CDR2 reads FVKESK. CDR3 protein: CASRPGTSVRGEQFF. The DNA of the CDR3 is TGTGCCAGCAGACCTGGGACTAGCGTTCGGGGTGAGCAGTTCTTC.

The CDR3 here is CAITPGTGRTYEQYF. In nucleotides, the CDR3 is TGTGCCATCACCCCAGGGACAGGGAGGACCTACGAGCAGTACTTC. The chain links TRBV10-3 to TRBJ2-7; 9 bases line up with TRBD1. The CDR3 is made up of 15 amino acids. CDR1 and CDR2 (germline): ENHRY, SYGVKD. The V gene end was trimmed by 7 bases and the J gene end by 2 bases; junction bases not matched to a gene: 9.

The chain combines TRBV18 with TRBJ1-3, with no clear D. The CDR3 contains 13 residues. Trimming stripped 3 bases from V and 3 bases from J, with 6 bases between. Germline V gene lookup returns CDR1 KGHSH and CDR2 LQKENI. The CDR3 here is CASSPAGGNTIYF. CDR3 coding DNA: TGTGCCAGCTCACCGGCAGGTGGAAACACCATATATTTT.

V usage is TRBV11-2 and J usage is TRBJ1-2; the D gene is possibly TRBD1 (6 bases). The V end was cut by 0 bases, the J end by 6 bases, with 20 bases between. Germline V gene lookup returns CDR1 SGHAT and CDR2 FQNNGV. The CDR3 spans 17 residues. The CDR3 here is CASSLDWGVGAVDGYTF. The DNA of the CDR3 is TGTGCCAGCAGCTTAGATTGGGGAGTGGGGGCGGTAGATGGCTACACCTTC.

This clone showed up just once. The chain has TRBV24-1 and TRBJ2-7, with 8 bases identical to TRBD1. Trimming at V came to 3 bases and at J to 4 bases, leaving 7 bases not matched to a gene. The CDR3 is 15 residues long. The germline V gene has CDR1 KGHDR and CDR2 SFDVKD. CDR3 in DNA: TGTGCCACCAGTGATCCTGGACAGGGTCCTTACGAGCAGTACTTC. It codes for CATSDPGQGPYEQYF.

The chain employs TRBV6-2 or TRBV6-3 and TRBJ2-3; tentative D call: TRBD2 (5 bases). This CDR3 comprises 15 residues. Germline-derived CDR1 and CDR2 are MNHEY and SVGEGT. The germline V and J ends were trimmed by 2 bases and 1 base, with 10 bases remaining between them. The CDR3 sequence: CASSYRGWGTDTQYF. DNA for the CDR3: TGTGCCAGCAGTTACCGGGGATGGGGCACAGATACGCAGTATTTT.

The chain recombines TRBV7-9 with TRBJ2-2; a possible D gene is TRBD1 (5 bases). CDR1 and CDR2 from the germline V gene are SEHNR and FQNEAQ (reference sequence). V lost 5 bases and J 3 bases, leaving 10 bases between the germline ends. CDR3 size: 14 residues. The DNA for the CDR3 is TGTGCCAGCAGCGCCCGACAGTACACCGGGGAGCTGTTTTTT. Amino acids: CASSARQYTGELFF.

This clone came up once. This sequence joins TRBV19 and TRBJ2-7, with TRBD2 as a possible D gene (6 bases). Germline CDR1 LNHDA, CDR2 SQIVND (reference sequence). CDR3 length equals 15 residues. V lost 5 bases and J 4 bases, leaving 18 bases between the germline ends. The chain's CDR3 is CASSFRGRGGYEQYF. The CDR3 DNA reads TGTGCCAGTAGTTTCCGCGGGCGGGGTGGTTACGAGCAGTACTTC.

The chain joins TRBV2 to TRBJ2-2, with 7 bases fitting TRBD2. Germline V CDR1 and CDR2: SNHLY, FYNNEI. Germline trimming cut 9 bases from V and 4 bases from J; bases unmatched to any gene: 2. The CDR3 contains 12 residues. CDR3 in DNA: TGTGCCAGTGGGAGGGGCACCGGGGAGCTGTTTTTT. It codes for CASGRGTGELFF.

The V gene is TRBV18, the J gene TRBJ2-1; no firm D call. The CDR3 extends over 13 amino acids. Trimming removed 3 bases at V and 10 bases at J, with 13 bases between. From germline, CDR1 is KGHSH and CDR2 LQKENI. The chain's CDR3 is CASSPGLPGEQFF. Written as DNA, the CDR3 is TGTGCCAGCTCACCCGGGTTGCCCGGGGAGCAGTTCTTC. The whole variable domain, remainder taken from reference TRBV18 and TRBJ2-1, is NAGVMQNPRHLVRRRGQEARLRCSPMKGHSHVYWYRQLPEEGLKFMVYLQKENIIDESGMPKERFSAEFPKEGPSILRIQQVVRGDSAAYFCASSPGLPGEQFFGPGTRLTVL.

The CDR3 reads CASTPTGVSNYGYTF. The CDR3 bases are TGTGCCAGCACCCCGACAGGGGTCTCTAACTATGGCTACACCTTC. The J gene is TRBJ1-2, the V gene TRBV7-9; 8 bases are a match to TRBD1. Germline CDR1 SEHNR, CDR2 FQNEAQ (reference sequence). The CDR3 has 15 residues. V shed 7 bases and J 0 bases; nucleotides not matched to a gene: 7.

The chain uses TRBV6-6 and TRBJ1-4; no reliable D call. This CDR3 spans 13 amino acids. V was trimmed by 8 bases and J by 4 bases, leaving 11 bases between them. Germline CDR1 and CDR2: MNHNY and SVGAGI (reference sequence). The CDR3 is CASRVHVNEKLFF. The CDR3 DNA follows: TGTGCCAGCCGGGTCCACGTTAATGAAAAACTGTTTTTT.

V and J are TRBV5-1 and TRBJ2-3, with 11 nucleotides matching TRBD2. V was clipped by 4 bases and J by 0 bases; unmatched bases: 10. The length of the CDR3 is 18 residues. Germline V lookup: CDR1 SGHRS, CDR2 YFSETQ. CDR3 region: CASSHPLAGGPSTDTQYF. CDR3 DNA: TGCGCCAGCAGCCACCCGCTAGCGGGAGGCCCTAGCACAGATACGCAGTATTTT.

This chain connects TRBV4-3 to TRBJ1-5, with 9 positions matching TRBD1. There are 15 residues in the CDR3. Germline V gene data show CDR1 as LGHNA and CDR2 as YSLEER. Trimming cost V 0 bases and J 7 bases; bases outside gene matches: 4. The chain's CDR3 is CASSQDWDRAQPQHF. CDR3 nucleotide sequence: TGCGCCAGCAGCCAAGATTGGGACAGGGCCCAGCCCCAGCATTTT.

The rearrangement joins TRBV10-2 to TRBJ2-4; 12 bases map to TRBD2. The germline V gene has CDR1 WSHSY and CDR2 SAAADI. The V gene end was trimmed by 2 bases and the J gene end by 8 bases; junction bases not matched to a gene: 7. There are 16 residues in the CDR3. The CDR3 spells CASSEPPASGGDIQYF. In DNA form, the CDR3 reads TGCGCCAGCAGTGAGCCCCCCGCTAGCGGGGGGGACATTCAGTACTTC.

This chain joins TRBV29-1 and TRBJ1-2; TRBD1 aligns across 7 bases. CDR1 is SQVTM and CDR2 is ANQGSEA in the germline V gene. The CDR3 runs 14 residues. Losses at the gene ends were 8 bases for V and 2 bases for J; bases not matched to a gene: 11. Written as DNA, the CDR3 is TGCAGCACCGTGGGGCAGGGGGACAACTATGGCTACACCTTC. Its translation is CSTVGQGDNYGYTF.

This clone is a singleton in its sample. The gene calls are TRBV5-4 and TRBJ2-5, with D tentatively TRBD1 (7 bases). Germline V gives CDR1 SGHNT, CDR2 YYREEE (reference sequence). V was shortened by 4 bases and J by 5 bases, with 12 bases between the two germline ends. The CDR3 consists of 13 residues. The CDR3: CASSKGAGETQYF. The CDR3 DNA is TGTGCCAGCAGCAAGGGGGCGGGGGAGACCCAGTACTTC.

The chain employs TRBV12-3 or TRBV12-4 and TRBJ1-1, with TRBD1 matching 8 bases. V lost 2 bases and J lost 11; bases outside the gene matches: 7. This CDR3 comprises 13 residues. The CDR3 DNA sequence: TGTGCCAGCAGTTTATCTCATACAGGGGGGGCTTTCTTT. As protein: CASSLSHTGGAFF.

The CDR3 DNA is TGTGCCAGTAGTATAGGGGGGGGCACAGATACGCAGTATTTT. Its translation: CASSIGGGTDTQYF. The rearrangement joins TRBV19 to TRBJ2-3; possibly TRBD2 for D (6 bases). The CDR3 covers 14 residues. Germline CDR1 LNHDA, CDR2 SQIVND (reference sequence). Trimming took off 1 base at V and 1 base at J, with 6 bases between the two ends.

This clone has just one count. This chain uses TRBV20-1 with TRBJ2-2, with 8 nucleotides matching TRBD2. The CDR3 extends over 16 amino acids. V was clipped by 3 bases and J by 0 bases; unmatched bases: 6. From germline, CDR1 is DFQATT and CDR2 SNEGSKA (reference sequence). The CDR3 loop reads CSASGSGTTNTGELFF. The CDR3 DNA is TGCAGTGCTAGTGGTAGCGGGACGACGAACACCGGGGAGCTGTTTTTT.

This clone was seen only once. This sequence joins TRBV2 and TRBJ1-2; 7 nucleotides agree with TRBD1. Germline loops: CDR1 SNHLY, CDR2 FYNNEI. Trimming at V came to 2 bases and at J to 4 bases, leaving 4 bases not matched to a gene. This CDR3 has 14 amino acids. The CDR3 loop reads CASSEQGVPYGYTF. CDR3 nucleotides: TGTGCCAGCAGTGAACAGGGGGTTCCCTATGGCTACACCTTC.